This T cell receptor beta chain stems from a study of blood T cells in healthy people across ages. Study-wide results and limits: A roughly linear age-dependent decrease characterized TCR beta diversity per million T cells. Samples with more naive T cells showed higher observed beta diversity. Diversity estimates drawn from one million T cells were deemed underestimates. Comparison with aged donors showed that long-lived donors had more naive CD4+ cells and higher diversity.

Comments on this clonotype: Antigen specificity is unknown.

Germline assignment: CDR1 KGHDR and CDR2 SFDVKD. The CDR3 consists of 15 residues. V lost 3 bases and J 2 bases, leaving 9 bases between the germline ends. Alongside a J-beta primer mix, a sample-barcoded 5' primer served in a second PCR lasting about 7 to 12 cycles. From the 5' RACE reads, TCRdb called clonotypes with MiXCR, one entry per CDR3 protein. The top ten hold 25% to 35% of the sample, which has about 680,000 distinct CDR3 sequences, more than 40% seen once. The material sequenced was blood. The chain links TRBV24-1 to TRBJ2-2; no definite D call. The receptor's source is a woman aged 60 to 75 in good health. This CDR3 reads CATSDTQKNTGELFF. The CDR3 DNA reads as TGTGCCACCAGTGATACGCAGAAAAACACCGGGGAGCTGTTTTTT.